Below are 5 T cell receptor beta chains sequenced from a single sample in a study of PD-1 blockade in classical Hodgkin lymphoma. TCRdb's copy holds only in-frame clones and misses some; the assay was immunoSEQ multiplex PCR. The sample lists approximately 21,000 clones; approximately 74% were seen once. Each of the patients experienced relapse following autologous stem cell transplantation, and their brentuximab vedotin exposure differed. The starting material was peripheral blood mononuclear cells (PBMCs), obtained at baseline. These receptors were taken from a human donor with classical Hodgkin lymphoma.

In the case of this clone: The sample holds other DNA sequences that translate to the same CDR3. The rearrangement joins TRBV29-1 to TRBJ2-2, with D unclear. Germline assignment: CDR1 SQVTM and CDR2 ANQGSEA. V was pared by 5 bases and J by 2 bases, with 3 bases between. CDR3 length: 11 residues. In DNA, the CDR3 is TGCAGCGTTAGAAACACCGGGGAGCTGTTTTTT. Encoded protein: CSVRNTGELFF.

The J gene is TRBJ2-1, the V gene TRBV7-6; tentative D call: TRBD2 (6 bases). In germline, CDR1 is SGHVS, CDR2 FNYEAQ. This CDR3 contains 17 residues. With 1 base removed from V and 4 bases from J, the gap between germline ends came to 17 bases. As DNA, the CDR3 is TGTGCCAGCAGCTTAGAGGCTGGGTTAGCGGTTTACAATGAGCAGTTCTTC. This codes for CASSLEAGLAVYNEQFF.

The chain combines TRBV29-1 with TRBJ2-7; unclear D gene. The germline gives CDR1 SQVTM, CDR2 ANQGSEA. Trimming left V 0 bases short and J 2 bases short, with 8 bases between. This CDR3 region has 13 residues. CDR3 sequence (DNA): TGCAGCGTTGAAGATCGGTGGACCTACGAGCAGTACTTC. This gives the protein CSVEDRWTYEQYF.

The gene calls are TRBV18 and TRBJ2-1, with 11 bases that match TRBD2. V shed 5 bases and J 2 bases; nucleotides not matched to a gene: 5. This CDR3 contains 16 residues. Germline V gene data show CDR1 as KGHSH and CDR2 as LQKENI. The CDR3 region is CASSSGLADTYNEQFF. CDR3 coding DNA: TGTGCCAGCTCATCGGGACTAGCGGATACCTACAATGAGCAGTTCTTC.

This clone was seen just once. This sequence joins TRBV4-3 and TRBJ2-7; the match to TRBD2 covers 8 bases. This CDR3 comprises 16 residues. CDR1 and CDR2 from the germline V gene are LGHNA and YSLEER. With 0 bases clipped from V and 7 bases from J, the junction kept 11 bases outside the gene matches. In nucleotides, the CDR3 is TGCGCCAGCAGCCAAGAATTCGCGGGGGGAACGGGGGAGCAGTACTTC. It yields the protein CASSQEFAGGTGEQYF.